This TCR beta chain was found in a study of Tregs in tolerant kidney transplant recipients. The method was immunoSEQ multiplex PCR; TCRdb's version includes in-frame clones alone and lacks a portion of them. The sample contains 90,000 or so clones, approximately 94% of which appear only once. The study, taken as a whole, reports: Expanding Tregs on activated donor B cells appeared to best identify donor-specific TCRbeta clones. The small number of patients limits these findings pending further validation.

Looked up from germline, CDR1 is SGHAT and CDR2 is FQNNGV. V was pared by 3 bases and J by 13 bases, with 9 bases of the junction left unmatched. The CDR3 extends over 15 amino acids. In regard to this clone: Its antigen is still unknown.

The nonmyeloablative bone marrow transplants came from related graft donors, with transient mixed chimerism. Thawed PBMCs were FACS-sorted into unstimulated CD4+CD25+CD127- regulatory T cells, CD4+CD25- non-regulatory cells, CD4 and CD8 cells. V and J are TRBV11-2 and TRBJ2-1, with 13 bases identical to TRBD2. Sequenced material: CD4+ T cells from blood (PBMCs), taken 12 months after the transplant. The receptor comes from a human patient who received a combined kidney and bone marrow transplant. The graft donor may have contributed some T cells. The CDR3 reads CASSFLTSGGAGQFF. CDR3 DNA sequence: TGTGCCAGCAGCTTCCTTACTAGCGGGGGGGCTGGACAGTTCTTC.